This TCR beta chain was captured in a study of T cell responses to AZD1222 COVID-19 vaccine. Regarding the study as a whole: Repertoires were collected only later (after the peak T cell response had occurred). Vaccine-associated CD4 TCRs spanned spike, dominant at 160-218 and 743-854.

As concerns this clone: Its antigen is unidentified.

The CDR3 length is 14 residues. Germline V gene sequence: CDR1 LNHDA, CDR2 SQIVND (reference sequence). Losses at the gene ends were 3 bases for V and 5 bases for J; bases not matched to a gene: 6. This table comes from immunoSEQ multiplex PCR, and its TCRdb copy is limited to in-frame clones, with some not included. The table lists 72,000 or so clones, 85% of them singletons, with around 21% in the top ten. Sequences were derived from peripheral blood, sampled on day 0 of AZD1222 vaccination. This receptor was identified in an adult in good health. The genes are TRBV19 and TRBJ1-2; 7 nucleotides match TRBD1. The CDR3 DNA sequence: TGTGCCAGTAGTATCGATCACAGGGGTTATGGCTACACCTTC. Translating gives CASSIDHRGYGYTF.